The 20 T cell receptor beta chains below were found in one sample sequenced in a study of T cells after yellow fever vaccination. TCRdb re-analysed the 5' RACE reads in MiXCR, keeping a single row per CDR3 protein. The repertoire holds tens of thousands of distinct CDR3 sequences, about 5% seen once, with roughly a third in the top ten. The material was PBMCs, either bulk or a sorted T-cell subset (CD4+, CD8+, memory, or dextramer-sorted; not recorded which), obtained on the day of the yellow fever booster vaccination. The receptors shown here come from a man between 18 and 35 years old who received the YFV17D yellow fever vaccine.

The sample holds a few counts of this clonotype. V and J are TRBV5-1 and TRBJ2-1, with 12 bases matching TRBD1. The V and J ends lost 0 bases and 8 bases, in that order; junction bases with no gene match: 6. The CDR3 has 16 residues. Per germline, CDR1 SGHRS and CDR2 YFSETQ. The CDR3 DNA reads as TGCGCCAGCAGCTTGGCCATGGGACAGGGGGCATATGAGCAGTTCTTC. This sequence encodes CASSLAMGQGAYEQFF.

In this sample, this clonotype turned up many times. The chain has TRBV4-3 and TRBJ1-6; D not certain. V dropped 0 bases and J dropped 7 bases, with 4 bases sitting between them. This CDR3 is 13 amino acids long. Germline values: CDR1 LGHNA, CDR2 YSLEER. As DNA, the CDR3 is TGCGCCAGCAGCCAAGAGGCGAATTCACCCCTCCACTTT. It codes for CASSQEANSPLHF.

This clonotype has a handful of counts. The chain combines TRBV4-3 with TRBJ2-3; D is unclear. The CDR3 is 14 residues long. Trimming cost V 5 bases and J 2 bases, with 11 bases left between them. CDR1 LGHNA and CDR2 YSLEER come from the germline V gene. This CDR3 is CASSKGFTTDTQYF. In nucleotides, the CDR3 is TGCGCCAGCAGCAAAGGATTTACCACAGATACGCAGTATTTT.

At least ten counts were recorded for this clonotype. The CDR3 bases are TGCAGTGCTCGACAGGGGGGATCGGATTCCTGGGAGACCCAGTACTTC. This sequence encodes CSARQGGSDSWETQYF. The chain has TRBV20-1 and TRBJ2-5, with 9 bases matching TRBD1. The CDR3 length is 16 residues. The V segment lost 5 bases and the J segment 5 bases; nucleotides outside the gene matches: 15. Germline values: CDR1 DFQATT, CDR2 SNEGSKA (reference sequence).

The CDR3 DNA reads TGTGCCAGCAGTCCTAGCGGGGGACAAGAGACCCAGTACTTC. Translation: CASSPSGGQETQYF. The V and J genes are TRBV12-3 or TRBV12-4 and TRBJ2-5, with TRBD2 matching 10 bases. CDR3 length: 14 amino acids. V lost 5 bases and J lost 2; bases outside the gene matches: 2.

This clonotype has ten or more counts. The rearrangement links TRBV7-2 to TRBJ1-3; D remains unclear. V was shortened by 5 bases and J by 4 bases, with 12 bases between the two germline ends. Germline V gene data show CDR1 as SGHTA and CDR2 as FQGNSA. This CDR3 is built from 14 residues. The CDR3 reads CASSPTARGNTIYF. The CDR3 DNA follows: TGTGCCAGCAGCCCTACCGCGCGCGGAAACACCATATATTTT. The whole variable domain, filled in from reference TRBV7-2 and TRBJ1-3, reads GAGVSQSPSNKVTEKGKDVELRCDPISGHTALYWYRQSLGQGLEFLIYFQGNSAPDKSGLPSDRFSAERTGGSVSTLTIQRTQQEDSAVYLCASSPTARGNTIYFGEGSWLTVV.

This clonotype was seen only a few times. This rearrangement joins TRBV7-9 to TRBJ2-7, with D possibly being TRBD1 (6 bases). Germline loops: CDR1 SEHNR, CDR2 FQNEAQ (reference sequence). This CDR3 region has 16 residues. V was shortened by 3 bases and J by 0 bases, with 15 bases between the two germline ends. CDR3 region: CASSFPDRRDSYEQYF. CDR3 nucleotides: TGTGCCAGCAGCTTTCCTGACAGGAGAGACTCCTACGAGCAGTACTTC.

This clonotype was recorded a few times. This chain links TRBV7-9 with TRBJ2-2, with TRBD2 matching over 8 bases. The germline V gene has CDR1 SEHNR and CDR2 FQNEAQ (reference sequence). The CDR3 length is 17 residues. With 3 bases clipped from V and 6 bases from J, the junction kept 12 bases outside the gene matches. CDR3 amino acids: CASSFTGGNPLSGELFF. DNA of the CDR3: TGTGCCAGCAGCTTTACGGGGGGGAACCCCTTGTCCGGGGAGCTGTTTTTT.

The chain combines TRBV27 with TRBJ1-6; D is unclear. This CDR3 contains 14 residues. The V end lost 3 bases, the J end lost 6 bases, and 9 bases lay between the germline ends. The germline CDR1 and CDR2 sequences are MNHEY and SMNVEV (reference sequence). The DNA of the CDR3 is TGTGCCAGCAGTTTCGGGAACGGTAATTCACCCCTCCACTTT. It codes for CASSFGNGNSPLHF.

This clonotype was observed at least ten times. V and J are TRBV29-1 and TRBJ1-2; D ambiguous. V was trimmed by 4 bases and J by 0 bases, leaving 9 bases between them. The CDR3 extends over 13 amino acids. Germline assignment: CDR1 SQVTM and CDR2 ANQGSEA. The CDR3 DNA follows: TGCAGCGTTGGGGGTAGCCCTAACTATGGCTACACCTTC. The encoded protein is CSVGGSPNYGYTF.

This clonotype was detected ten times or more. This chain connects TRBV12-3 or TRBV12-4 to TRBJ2-3; 8 nucleotides agree with TRBD1. The CDR3 length is 15 residues. J was trimmed by 5 bases and V by 6 bases; bases with no gene match: 10. CDR3 residues: CASSLRDRTRDTQYF. DNA of the CDR3: TGTGCCAGCAGCCTCCGGGACAGGACACGAGATACGCAGTATTTT.

This chain uses TRBV7-6 with TRBJ2-1; 7 bases map to TRBD2. The CDR3 has 15 amino acids. Losses at the gene ends were 1 base for V and 2 bases for J; bases not matched to a gene: 2. Germline V gene data show CDR1 as SGHVS and CDR2 as FNYEAQ. The CDR3 DNA sequence: TGTGCCAGCAGCTTAGTGGGGGGGGCCTACAATGAGCAGTTCTTC. Protein product: CASSLVGGAYNEQFF.

The chain has TRBV7-3 and TRBJ2-3; D is uncertain. This CDR3 is built from 13 residues. Per the germline V gene, CDR1 is SGHTA and CDR2 is FQGTGA. V gave up 5 bases and J gave up 1 base, with 7 bases separating them. The CDR3 reads CASSLYGTDTQYF. The CDR3 coding sequence is TGTGCCAGCAGCCTCTATGGCACAGATACGCAGTATTTT.

The genes are TRBV6-5 and TRBJ2-1; D is unresolved. The CDR3 spans 14 residues. V was trimmed by 2 bases and J by 0 bases, leaving 5 bases between them. CDR1 and CDR2 from the germline V gene are MNHEY and SVGAGI. CDR3 loop: CASSYLSSYNEQFF. For the CDR3, the DNA is TGTGCCAGCAGTTACCTCAGCTCCTACAATGAGCAGTTCTTC.

There are a few counts of this clonotype. This chain uses TRBV4-1 with TRBJ2-3; no definite D call. V lost 1 base, J lost 1 base, and 9 bases lay in between. CDR3 length equals 15 residues. Germline loops: CDR1 MGHRA, CDR2 YSYEKL. Here the CDR3 reads CASSQALLRTDTQYF. The CDR3 coding sequence is TGCGCCAGCAGCCAAGCATTATTGCGCACAGATACGCAGTATTTT.

This chain joins TRBV7-3 and TRBJ2-4, with 16 bases identical to TRBD2. Germline values: CDR1 SGHTA, CDR2 FQGTGA. CDR3 length equals 19 residues. The V gene end was trimmed by 6 bases and the J gene end by 0 bases; junction bases not matched to a gene: 8. DNA for the CDR3: TGTGCCAGCAGTCCTTCGGGACTAGCGGGGGGGATAGCCAAAAACATTCAGTACTTC. Its translation is CASSPSGLAGGIAKNIQYF.

The rearrangement joins TRBV7-2 to TRBJ2-6; tentative D call: TRBD1 (6 bases). Germline lookup yields CDR1 SGHTA and CDR2 FQGNSA. This CDR3 has 15 residues. Trimming stripped 5 bases from V and 1 base from J, with 9 bases between. CDR3 in DNA: TGTGCCAGCAGCCCACAGGGTTCTGGGGCCAACGTCCTGACTTTC. Encoded protein: CASSPQGSGANVLTF.

This chain connects TRBV6-6 to TRBJ2-3; unclear D gene. The CDR3 is 14 residues long. V was cut by 2 bases and J by 1 base, with 7 bases left in between. Germline CDR1 MNHNY, CDR2 SVGAGI (reference sequence). The CDR3 sequence is CASSYRTGTDTQYF. CDR3 in DNA: TGTGCCAGCAGTTACCGGACGGGCACAGATACGCAGTATTTT.

The V gene is TRBV3-1, the J gene TRBJ1-5, with D unclear. The length of the CDR3 is 13 residues. Trimming stripped 1 base from V and 5 bases from J, with 6 bases between. Per germline, CDR1 LGHDT and CDR2 YNNKEL (reference sequence). The CDR3 is CASSQVGDQPQHF. CDR3 DNA sequence: TGTGCCAGCAGCCAAGTGGGTGATCAGCCCCAGCATTTT.

V and J are TRBV4-1 and TRBJ1-2; maybe TRBD1 (5 bases). The length of the CDR3 is 16 residues. Germline CDR1 and CDR2: MGHRA and YSYEKL. V was shortened by 0 bases and J by 4 bases, with 15 bases between the two germline ends. This CDR3 reads CASSQDPTAWGYGYTF. CDR3 DNA: TGCGCCAGCAGCCAAGATCCGACAGCTTGGGGCTATGGCTACACCTTC.